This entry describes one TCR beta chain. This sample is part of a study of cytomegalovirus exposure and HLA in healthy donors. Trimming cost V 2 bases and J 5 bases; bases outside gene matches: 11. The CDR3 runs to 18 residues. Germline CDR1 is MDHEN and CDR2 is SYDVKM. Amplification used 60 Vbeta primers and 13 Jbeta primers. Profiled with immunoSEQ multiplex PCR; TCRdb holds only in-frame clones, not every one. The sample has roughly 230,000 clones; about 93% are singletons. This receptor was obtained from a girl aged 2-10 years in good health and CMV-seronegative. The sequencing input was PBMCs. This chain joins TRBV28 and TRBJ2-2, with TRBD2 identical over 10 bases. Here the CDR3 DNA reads TGTGCCAGCAGTTTAATCGGAGCGGGGGGGCTTATGACCGGGGAGCTGTTTTTT. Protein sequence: CASSLIGAGGLMTGELFF.